This T cell receptor (beta chain) was identified in a study of monozygotic twins with inflammatory bowel disease. Study conclusions and caveats: IBD patients had lower TCRbeta diversity (inverse Simpson) than healthy co-twins. A distinction between different T cell subtypes was not possible. Limited power may explain why concordant and discordant twins showed no difference in repertoire similarity.

TCRdb re-called the 5' RACE reads and catalogs CDR3 proteins one per entry, DNA excluded. This repertoire includes around 450,000 distinct CDR3 sequences. To note about this clonotype: The antigen is not known.

Total RNA from whole blood was isolated with no T cell sorting. The TCR was taken from a human donor with ulcerative colitis or Crohn's disease, or a healthy co-twin of an affected twin (not recorded which). The specimen was blood.

The CDR3 here is CASSQYRGTEAFF. The chain is built from TRBV14 and TRBJ1-1; the D gene TCRdb calls, TRBD1, cannot be checked with no DNA. The CDR3 covers 13 residues. The germline V gene has CDR1 SGHDN and CDR2 FVKESK.